The clone carrying this T cell receptor beta chain was seen many times. The antigen is not known. These data come from a study of T-cell reconstitution after alpha-beta-depleted transplantation in children. Trimming cost V 8 bases and J 2 bases, with 17 bases left between them. The CDR3 is made up of 15 amino acids. The germline CDR1 and CDR2 sequences are ENHRY and SYGVKD. Points from the study as a whole: Among T cells one year after transplant, newly produced cells accounted for most counts and diversity.

For TCRbeta, the library was prepared with unique molecular identifiers. TCRdb called the PCR reads again in MiXCR, with one record for every CDR3 protein. The profile covers about 210,000 distinct CDR3 sequences, with under 20% appearing a single time and about 39% taken by the ten largest. The rearrangement uses TRBV10-3 and TRBJ2-3; D possibly uses TRBD1 or TRBD2 (6 bases each). The sequences come from PBMCs, mostly from graft donor cells, collected 360 days after TCRalphabeta/CD19-depleted stem cell transplant. The sequence was collected from a male patient between 2 and 15 years old who had a stem cell transplant for acute lymphoblastic leukemia, so the T cells may come from the graft donor. CDR3 in DNA: TGTGCCATCTCCGAGAAGGGGGGAGACACAGATACGCAGTATTTT. It is translated as CAISEKGGDTDTQYF.